The present entry profiles one T cell receptor beta chain with its context. Its antigen remains unknown. Nonspecific anti-CD3/anti-CD28 bead stimulation represents the broad CD4+ T cell repertoire. Sorting of responding CD4+ T cells relied on upregulated CD40 ligand together with CD69. CD8+ T cells were removed from PBMCs prior to stimulation. Sequencing used immunoSEQ version 4 in survey mode. Data came from immunoSEQ multiplex PCR; TCRdb stores just in-frame clones and leaves some out. The sample includes tens of thousands of clones, approximately 86% of them seen just once. The record originates from a study of persistence of HIV-infected CD4 T cells. Study context: Blood samples, up to about 200 mL, came from multiple time points, except a couple of leukapheresis donors sampled once.

Study observations and caveats: TCR analyses could not target the rare provirus-carrying CMV-responding cells.

The sequence was collected from an adult man with HIV who was CMV-seropositive. The sample here was CD4+ T cells sorted from PBMCs after approximately 20-hour stimulation, taken from a patient who received antiretroviral therapy.

CDR3 sequence reads: CASSIGSSYEQYF. CDR3 bases: TGTGCCAGTAGTATAGGTTCGAGCTACGAGCAGTACTTC. This rearrangement joins TRBV19 to TRBJ2-7; D is uncertain. Germline CDR1 LNHDA, CDR2 SQIVND (reference sequence). Between the trimmed V and J ends, which lost 1 base and 3 bases, there was a span of 7 bases. There are 13 residues in the CDR3.